Listed below are T cell receptor beta chains from one sample, sequenced in a study of CD8 T cells in Susac syndrome. TCRdb called the immunoSEQ multiplex PCR reads again in MiXCR, with one record for every CDR3 protein. The sample includes over 140,000 distinct CDR3 sequences, 95% of them seen just once. The sample was CD4+ T cells from PBMCs. The receptors stem from a human donor with Susac syndrome. Each CDR3 is given without its conserved first and last residue.

TRBV28 ASSLGQIGYT
TRBV12-3/TRBV12-4 ASSSQGGKNTEAF
TRBV29-1 SVALSGNTIY
TRBV18 ASSPSAGGTQETQY
TRBV30 AWSVRLRGELF
TRBV30 AWSYTSSYNEQF
TRBV9 ASSVVGEGTDTQY
TRBV7-8 ASSSSGTGVTDTQY
TRBV29-1 SVEVRTRPYEQY
TRBV4-1 ASSQGLRNSNQPQH
TRBV18 ASSPGAGTNYGYT
TRBV7-6 ASSLAPSGNTDTQY
TRBV5-1 ASSPRQGASYEQY
TRBV9 ASSTQGLHSNEQF
TRBV9 ASSRGPGGQETQY
TRBV29-1 SGGQGPNTEAF
TRBV30 AWSGGQVGEKLF
TRBV7-9 ASSGLALGETQY
TRBV30 AWSVDRWTGELF
TRBV30 AWSVSNQPQH
TRBV20-1 SALQGYYSPLH
TRBV7-2 ASRPGLAGTYEQY
TRBV4-3 ASSHGTSGVQETQY
TRBV9 ASSVSGDPRETQY
TRBV12-3/TRBV12-4 ASSLNRVEGYT
TRBV30 AWGQGGYNEQF
TRBV2 ASSGDSDEQY
TRBV5-5 ASSLGATLKLETQY
TRBV18 ASSPKVRSSGANVLT
TRBV2 ASSSGYEQY
TRBV12-3/TRBV12-4 ASTKGGRTPGANVLT
TRBV10-3 AIRADYGYT
TRBV27 ASSLLASGRAGNEQF
TRBV12-5 ASGRGGTGELF
TRBV2 ASRLEGLIAKNIQY
TRBV30 AWSFPSGRADTQY
TRBV30 AWSGGGAGETQY
TRBV5-1 ASSSQDSSDGYT
TRBV6-5 ASSYSASGAYEQY
TRBV29-1 SAGSYSGGYT
TRBV15 ATSRERRETQY
TRBV9 ASSAIATRGTDTQY
TRBV2 ASSSEEKLF
TRBV25-1 ASRTDRVGEQY
TRBV27 ASSLSPGVKTQY
TRBV29-1 SVEDLETQY
TRBV20-1 SARDLGRTMEKLF
TRBV20-1 SARLGGGVGAKNIQY
TRBV20-1 SARGQGGTDTQY
TRBV24-1 ATSEFSTDTQY
TRBV7-2 AFTTSGANVLT